Each of the 22 T cell receptor beta chains below was sequenced from the same sample in a study of CD8+CD57+ T cells in acquired aplastic anemia. Investigators profiled TCR beta VDJ and CDR3 from genomic DNA template. Each CDR3 protein is one row after TCRdb ran MiXCR on the reads. In the table there are some 150,000 distinct CDR3 sequences, 65% to 75% of which are singletons. An expansion of CD8+CD57+ cells by flow cytometry had been shown in patients chosen for sequencing. The sequencing sample was made of sorted CD4+, CD8+, or CD8+CD57+ T cells (not recorded which) from PBMCs. Source of these receptors: a human donor with aplastic anemia.

This sequence joins TRBV15 and TRBJ2-7; D is perhaps TRBD1 or TRBD2 (5 bases each). Germline-derived CDR1 and CDR2 are LNHNV and YYDKDF (reference sequence). The CDR3 has 17 amino acids. V lost 5 bases, J lost 7 bases, and 27 bases lay in between. DNA of the CDR3: TGTGCCACCAGCTCCGATCAGAGGGGTGCAGGTCCTCTAGAGCAGTACTTC. This encodes CATSSDQRGAGPLEQYF.

There are a few counts of this clonotype. The CDR3 protein is CASSLGQGDGYTF. The CDR3 DNA reads TGCGCCAGCAGCTTGGGACAGGGGGATGGCTACACCTTC. This chain connects TRBV5-1 to TRBJ1-2; 9 nucleotides agree with TRBD1. The length of the CDR3 is 13 residues. V dropped 0 bases and J dropped 6; count of bases not matched to a gene: 0. Germline CDR1 SGHRS, CDR2 YFSETQ.

A remark on this clonotype: One end of the junction does not line up with germline, which may come from a read error. The chain has TRBV6-1 and TRBJ1-6, with 7 bases identical to TRBD1. Germline assignment: CDR1 MNHNS and CDR2 SASEGT. The CDR3 contains 13 residues. The CDR3 here is CAGRTGVGSPLHF. CDR3 DNA: TGTGCCGGCAGAACAGGGGTTGGGTCACCCCTCCACTTT.

This chain links TRBV2 with TRBJ1-6; 7 bases align to TRBD1. This CDR3 comprises 15 residues. V shed 7 bases, J shed 9 bases, and the junction held 12 bases outside the gene matches. Germline CDR1 is SNHLY and CDR2 is FYNNEI. The CDR3: CASNDREGYGSPLHF. The CDR3 coding sequence is TGTGCCAGCAACGACAGGGAGGGTTACGGTTCACCCCTCCACTTT. Supplemented by reference TRBV2 and TRBJ1-6, the full variable domain reads EPEVTQTPSHQVTQMGQEVILRCVPISNHLYFYWYRQILGQKVEFLVSFYNNEISEKSEIFDDQFSVERPDGSNFTLKIRSTKLEDSAMYFCASNDREGYGSPLHFGNGTRLTVT.

V is TRBV2 and J is TRBJ2-7, with D unresolved. This CDR3 is built from 14 residues. The germline V gene has CDR1 SNHLY and CDR2 FYNNEI. Trimming took off 3 bases at V and 0 bases at J, with 9 bases between the two ends. The CDR3 DNA reads TGTGCCAGCAGTGACGCTAAGAGCTCCTACGAGCAGTACTTC. Residues: CASSDAKSSYEQYF.

This rearrangement joins TRBV20-1 to TRBJ1-1; no reliable D call. CDR3 size: 11 residues. Per the germline V gene, CDR1 is DFQATT and CDR2 is SNEGSKA (reference sequence). V lost 4 bases to trimming and J lost 8 bases, with 11 bases between them. CDR3 residues: CSATQTFEAFF. CDR3 nucleotides: TGCAGTGCTACACAGACTTTCGAAGCTTTCTTT.

In nucleotides, the CDR3 is TGTGCCAGCAGTGAACACGGGGGATTATTCGAGCAGTACTTC. It codes for CASSEHGGLFEQYF. J is TRBJ2-7 and V is TRBV6-1; a possible D gene is TRBD2 (6 bases). The germline V gene encodes CDR1 MNHNS and CDR2 SASEGT. The CDR3 contains 14 residues. V was pared by 2 bases and J by 6 bases, with 14 bases between.

The CDR3 loop reads CSAYDHSGDYGYTF. The CDR3 nucleotides read TGCAGCGCTTACGACCACTCAGGGGACTATGGCTACACCTTC. This chain links TRBV20-1 with TRBJ1-2; D possibly corresponds to TRBD1 (6 bases). CDR1 is DFQATT, CDR2 SNEGSKA, per germline (reference sequence). CDR3 size: 14 residues.

This rearrangement joins TRBV24-1 to TRBJ2-3, with TRBD2 matching over 10 bases. CDR1 and CDR2 (germline): KGHDR, SFDVKD. The CDR3 has 14 amino acids. J gave up 8 bases and V 4 bases, and 5 bases lay outside the gene matches. CDR3: CATSDREREGTQYF. In DNA form, the CDR3 reads TGTGCCACCAGTGACCGGGAGCGGGAGGGTACGCAGTATTTT.

This clonotype was seen a single time. Since the CDR3 does not end with the conserved phenylalanine or tryptophan, this likely comes from a read error. The rearrangement uses TRBV2 and TRBJ1-1; 7 positions agree with TRBD1. From germline, CDR1 is SNHLY and CDR2 FYNNEI. V shed 11 bases, J shed 1 base, and the junction held 4 bases outside the gene matches. The CDR3 is 12 amino acids. Here the CDR3 reads CAAGGPNTEAFL. As DNA, the CDR3 is TGTGCCGCAGGGGGACCGAACACTGAAGCTTTCCTT.

The chain has TRBV2 and TRBJ2-3; D is possibly TRBD1 (5 bases). CDR1 is SNHLY and CDR2 is FYNNEI in the germline V gene. The CDR3 is made up of 14 amino acids. Deletions cut 8 bases from V and 0 bases from J, with 12 bases between. CDR3 in DNA: TGTGCCAGCGTCCAGGGTTCTAGCACAGATACGCAGTATTTT. This sequence encodes CASVQGSSTDTQYF.

The chain couples TRBV24-1 to TRBJ2-5, with TRBD2 as a possible D gene (7 bases). The CDR3 is made up of 16 amino acids. V was cut by 4 bases and J by 2 bases, with 16 bases left in between. CDR1 and CDR2 (germline): KGHDR, SFDVKD. The CDR3 here is CATSDSKRGGQETQYF. CDR3 nucleotides: TGTGCCACCAGTGACAGTAAGAGGGGGGGACAAGAGACCCAGTACTTC.

V gene TRBV20-1 combines with J gene TRBJ2-1, with D possibly being TRBD1 or TRBD2 (5 bases each). Germline V gene lookup returns CDR1 DFQATT and CDR2 SNEGSKA (reference sequence). With 6 bases removed from V and 4 bases from J, the gap between germline ends came to 10 bases. The CDR3 runs to 12 residues. The CDR3 region is CSARWGYNEQFF. CDR3 nucleotide sequence: TGCAGTGCCCGCTGGGGGTACAATGAGCAGTTCTTC.

Worth noting for this clonotype: A much larger clone lies a single base off, so this may be a read error. This sequence joins TRBV20-1 and TRBJ2-2; 14 bases are a match to TRBD2. The V gene's germline CDR1 is DFQATT and CDR2 SNEGSKA (reference sequence). This CDR3 is built from 19 residues. V lost 0 bases, J lost 4 bases, and 10 bases stayed unmatched. The CDR3 sequence is CSAREWRTSGGWSTGELFF. The CDR3 region has the DNA TGCAGTGCTAGAGAGTGGAGGACTAGCGGGGGGTGGAGCACCGGGGAGCTGTTTTTT.

V gene TRBV2 combines with J gene TRBJ2-5; TRBD2 is a possible D gene (7 bases). Trimming stripped 11 bases from V and 0 bases from J, with 16 bases between. The CDR3 is 14 residues long. The germline V gene has CDR1 SNHLY and CDR2 FYNNEI. The CDR3 reads CASEEGGYQETQYF. The CDR3 DNA follows: TGTGCCTCTGAAGAGGGGGGGTACCAAGAGACCCAGTACTTC.

The V gene is TRBV15, the J gene TRBJ2-5; TRBD1 agrees at 9 bases. Germline V gives CDR1 LNHNV, CDR2 YYDKDF (reference sequence). V gave up 5 bases and J gave up 4 bases; unmatched junction bases: 8. The CDR3 loop spans 15 amino acids. The CDR3 DNA reads as TGTGCCACCAGCTCAACGACAGGGGGGGGAGAGACCCAGTACTTC. Its protein product is CATSSTTGGGETQYF.

The chain joins TRBV2 to TRBJ2-7; D unclear. Trimming took 7 bases from V and 0 from J, leaving 10 bases between them. From germline, CDR1 is SNHLY and CDR2 FYNNEI. The CDR3 length is 13 residues. CDR3 loop: CASTAATSYEQYF. The CDR3 bases are TGTGCCAGCACCGCTGCGACCTCCTACGAGCAGTACTTC.

The gene calls are TRBV12-3 or TRBV12-4 and TRBJ2-2; the match to TRBD2 covers 12 bases. V lost 1 base to trimming and J lost 3 bases; unmatched junction nucleotides: 0. The CDR3 has 16 amino acids. The CDR3 is CASSLGTSGDTGELFF. In DNA form, the CDR3 reads TGTGCCAGCAGTTTAGGGACTAGCGGGGACACCGGGGAGCTGTTTTTT.

V gene TRBV5-6 combines with J gene TRBJ1-1; D gene ambiguous. V gave up 3 bases and J gave up 5 bases, with 17 bases separating them. The CDR3 runs to 15 residues. Germline CDR1 reads SGHDT; CDR2 reads YYEEEE. In DNA form, the CDR3 reads TGTGCCAGCAGCTATGGTCGGGTATCGGGGACTGAAGCTTTCTTT. It is translated as CASSYGRVSGTEAFF. Together with reference TRBV5-6 and TRBJ1-1, the CDR3 gives the full variable domain: DAGVTQSPTHLIKTRGQQVTLRCSPKSGHDTVSWYQQALGQGPQFIFQYYEEEERQRGNFPDRFSGHQFPNYSSELNVNALLLGDSALYLCASSYGRVSGTEAFFGQGTRLTVV.

This rearrangement joins TRBV10-2 to TRBJ1-5; D gene unclear. V dropped 1 base and J dropped 4 bases, with 5 bases sitting between them. The CDR3 has 13 residues. Germline V gene sequence: CDR1 WSHSY, CDR2 SAAADI. The CDR3 nucleotides are TGCGCCAGCAGTGAGTGGTGGAATCAGCCCCAGCATTTT. This sequence encodes CASSEWWNQPQHF.

The rearrangement joins TRBV5-4 to TRBJ2-7; a weak D match, TRBD1 (5 bases). Trimming shortened V by 3 bases and J by 1 base, and 8 bases separated the two germline ends. The length of the CDR3 is 13 residues. From germline, CDR1 is SGHNT and CDR2 YYREEE (reference sequence). The CDR3 coding sequence is TGTGCCAGCAGCTCAAGGGGATCCTACGAGCAGTACTTC. Translating gives CASSSRGSYEQYF. Together with reference TRBV5-4 and TRBJ2-7, the CDR3 gives the full variable domain: ETGVTQSPTHLIKTRGQQVTLRCSSQSGHNTVSWYQQALGQGPQFIFQYYREEENGRGNFPPRFSGLQFPNYSSELNVNALELDDSALYLCASSSRGSYEQYFGPGTRLTVT.

This clonotype was detected once. J is TRBJ1-4 and V is TRBV7-8; D not resolved. The CDR3 sequence is 13 residues long. V lost 6 bases and J 13 bases, leaving 18 bases between the germline ends. Germline loops: CDR1 SGHVS, CDR2 FQNEAQ. CDR3 sequence reads: CASSEQLVARLFF. The CDR3, as DNA: TGTGCCAGCAGTGAACAGTTGGTCGCTAGACTGTTTTTT.